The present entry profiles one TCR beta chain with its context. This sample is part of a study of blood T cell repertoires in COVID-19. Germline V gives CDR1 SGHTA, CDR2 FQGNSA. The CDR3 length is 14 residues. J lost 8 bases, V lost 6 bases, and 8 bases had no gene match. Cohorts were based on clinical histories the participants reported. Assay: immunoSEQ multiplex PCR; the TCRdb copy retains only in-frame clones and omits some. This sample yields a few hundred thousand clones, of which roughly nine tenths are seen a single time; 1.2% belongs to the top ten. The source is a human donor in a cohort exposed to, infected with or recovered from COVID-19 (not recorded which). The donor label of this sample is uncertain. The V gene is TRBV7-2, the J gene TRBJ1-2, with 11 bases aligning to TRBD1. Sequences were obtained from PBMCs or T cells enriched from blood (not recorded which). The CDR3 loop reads CASREGQGGSGYTF. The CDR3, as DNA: TGTGCCAGCAGGGAGGGACAGGGGGGAAGCGGCTACACCTTC. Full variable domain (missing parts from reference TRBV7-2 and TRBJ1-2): GAGVSQSPSNKVTEKGKDVELRCDPISGHTALYWYRQSLGQGLEFLIYFQGNSAPDKSGLPSDRFSAERTGGSVSTLTIQRTQQEDSAVYLCASREGQGGSGYTFGSGTRLTVV.